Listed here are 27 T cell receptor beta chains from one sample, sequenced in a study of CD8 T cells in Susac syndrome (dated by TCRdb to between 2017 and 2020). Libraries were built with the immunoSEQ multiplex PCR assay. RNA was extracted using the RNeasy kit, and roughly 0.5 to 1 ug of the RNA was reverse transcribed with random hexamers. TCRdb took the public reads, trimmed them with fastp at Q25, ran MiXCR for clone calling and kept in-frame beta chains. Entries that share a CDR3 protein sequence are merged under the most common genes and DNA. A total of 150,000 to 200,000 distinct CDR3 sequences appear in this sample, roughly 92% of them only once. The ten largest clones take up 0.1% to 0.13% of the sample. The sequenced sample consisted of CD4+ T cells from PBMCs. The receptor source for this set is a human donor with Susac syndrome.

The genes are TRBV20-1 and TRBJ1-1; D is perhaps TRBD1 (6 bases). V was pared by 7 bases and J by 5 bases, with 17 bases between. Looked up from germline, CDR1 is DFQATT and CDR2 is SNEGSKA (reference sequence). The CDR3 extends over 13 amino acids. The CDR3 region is CSGKPGAGTEAFF. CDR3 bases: TGCAGTGGGAAGCCAGGGGCGGGAACTGAAGCTTTCTTT.

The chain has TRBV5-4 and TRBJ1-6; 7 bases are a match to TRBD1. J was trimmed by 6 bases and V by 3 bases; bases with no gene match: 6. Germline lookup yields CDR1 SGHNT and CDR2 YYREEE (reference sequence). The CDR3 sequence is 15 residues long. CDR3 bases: TGTGCCAGCAGCTCAGGGGACAGAAGTAATTCACCCCTCCACTTT. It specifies CASSSGDRSNSPLHF.

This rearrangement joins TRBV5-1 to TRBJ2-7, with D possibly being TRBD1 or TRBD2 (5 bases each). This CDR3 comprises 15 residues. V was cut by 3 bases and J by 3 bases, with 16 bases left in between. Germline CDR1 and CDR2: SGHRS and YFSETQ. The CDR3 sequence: CASSSDGDVLYEQYF. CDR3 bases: TGCGCCAGCAGCTCCGATGGGGACGTCCTCTACGAGCAGTACTTC.

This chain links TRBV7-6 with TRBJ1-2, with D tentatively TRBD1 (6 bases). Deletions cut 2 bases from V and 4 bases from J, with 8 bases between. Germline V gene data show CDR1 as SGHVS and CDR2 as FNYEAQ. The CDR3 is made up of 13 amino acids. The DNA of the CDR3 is TGTGCCAGCAGCTTACCGGGGGCCTATGGCTACACCTTC. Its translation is CASSLPGAYGYTF. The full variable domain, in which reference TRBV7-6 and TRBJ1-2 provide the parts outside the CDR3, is GAGVSQSPRYKVTKRGQDVALRCDPISGHVSLYWYRQALGQGPEFLTYFNYEAQQDKSGLPNDRFSAERPEGSISTLTIQRTEQRDSAMYRCASSLPGAYGYTFGSGTRLTVV.

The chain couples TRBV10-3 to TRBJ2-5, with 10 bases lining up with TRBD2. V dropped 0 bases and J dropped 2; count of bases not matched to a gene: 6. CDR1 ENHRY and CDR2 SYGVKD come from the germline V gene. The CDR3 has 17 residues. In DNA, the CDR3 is TGTGCCATCAGTGAGTCCCCCGGGACTAGCGTTCAAGAGACCCAGTACTTC. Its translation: CAISESPGTSVQETQYF.

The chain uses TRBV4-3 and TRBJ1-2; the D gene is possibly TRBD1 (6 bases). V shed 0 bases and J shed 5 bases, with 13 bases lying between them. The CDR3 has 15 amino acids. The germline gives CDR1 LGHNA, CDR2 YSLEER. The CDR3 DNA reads TGCGCCAGCAGCCAAGAAACGACAGGTTCTTATGGCTACACCTTC. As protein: CASSQETTGSYGYTF.

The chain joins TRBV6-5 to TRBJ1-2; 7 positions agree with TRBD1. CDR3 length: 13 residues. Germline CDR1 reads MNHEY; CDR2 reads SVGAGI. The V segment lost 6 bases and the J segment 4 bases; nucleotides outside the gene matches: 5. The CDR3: CASSSTGIYGYTF. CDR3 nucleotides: TGTGCCAGCAGCTCGACAGGGATCTATGGCTACACCTTC.

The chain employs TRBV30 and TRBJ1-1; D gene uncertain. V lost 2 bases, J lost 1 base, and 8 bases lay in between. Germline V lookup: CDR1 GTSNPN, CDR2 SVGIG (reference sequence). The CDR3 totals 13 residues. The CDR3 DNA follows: TGTGCCTGGAGTCTGAAGGCGAACACTGAAGCTTTCTTT. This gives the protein CAWSLKANTEAFF.

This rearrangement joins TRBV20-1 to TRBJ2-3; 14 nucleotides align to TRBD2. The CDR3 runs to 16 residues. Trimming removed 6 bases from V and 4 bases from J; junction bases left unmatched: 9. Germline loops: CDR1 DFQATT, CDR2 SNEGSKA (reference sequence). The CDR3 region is CSAIGTSGGTSDTQYF. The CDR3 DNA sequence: TGCAGTGCGATCGGGACTAGCGGGGGTACTTCAGATACGCAGTATTTT.

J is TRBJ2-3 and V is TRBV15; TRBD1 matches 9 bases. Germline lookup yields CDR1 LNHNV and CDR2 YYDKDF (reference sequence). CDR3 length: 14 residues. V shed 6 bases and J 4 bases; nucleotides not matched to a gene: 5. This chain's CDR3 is CATSRDRDADTQYF. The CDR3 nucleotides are TGTGCCACCAGTAGGGACAGGGACGCAGATACGCAGTATTTT.

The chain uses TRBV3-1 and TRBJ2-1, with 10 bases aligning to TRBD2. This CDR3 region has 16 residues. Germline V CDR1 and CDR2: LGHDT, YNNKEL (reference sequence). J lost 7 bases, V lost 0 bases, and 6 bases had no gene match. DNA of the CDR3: TGTGCCAGCAGCCAAGAGGAGCGGGGGGGCTGGAATGAGCAGTTCTTC. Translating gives CASSQEERGGWNEQFF.

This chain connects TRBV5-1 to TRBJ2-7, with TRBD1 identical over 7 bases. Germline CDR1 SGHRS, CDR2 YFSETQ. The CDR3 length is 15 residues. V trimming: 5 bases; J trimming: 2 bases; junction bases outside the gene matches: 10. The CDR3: CASRIGQAGAYEQYF. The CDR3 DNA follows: TGCGCCAGCAGAATTGGACAGGCTGGGGCCTACGAGCAGTACTTC.

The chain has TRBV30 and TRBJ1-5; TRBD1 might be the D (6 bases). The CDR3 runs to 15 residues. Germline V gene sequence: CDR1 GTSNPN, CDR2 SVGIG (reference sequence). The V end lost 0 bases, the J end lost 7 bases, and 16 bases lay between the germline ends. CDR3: CAWSVPPPGAQPQHF. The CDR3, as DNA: TGTGCCTGGAGTGTCCCGCCGCCAGGGGCACAGCCCCAGCATTTT.

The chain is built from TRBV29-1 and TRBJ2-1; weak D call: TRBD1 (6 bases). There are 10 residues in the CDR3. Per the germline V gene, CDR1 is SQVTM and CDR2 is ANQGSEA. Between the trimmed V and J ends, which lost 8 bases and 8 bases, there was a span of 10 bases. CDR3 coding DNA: TGCAGCATCGGACAGTATGAGCAGTTCTTC. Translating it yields CSIGQYEQFF.

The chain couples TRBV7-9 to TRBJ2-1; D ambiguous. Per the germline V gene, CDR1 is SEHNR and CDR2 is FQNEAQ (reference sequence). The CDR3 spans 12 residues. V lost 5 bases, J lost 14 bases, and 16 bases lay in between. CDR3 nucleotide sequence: TGTGCCAGCAGCGGGGATTCCACCCGGGAGTTCTTC. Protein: CASSGDSTREFF.

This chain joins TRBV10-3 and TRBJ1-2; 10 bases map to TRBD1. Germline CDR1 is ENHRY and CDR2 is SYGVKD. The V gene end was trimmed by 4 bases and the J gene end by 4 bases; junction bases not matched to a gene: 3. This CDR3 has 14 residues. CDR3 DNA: TGTGCCATCAGTGGGGGACAGGGGTCCTATGGCTACACCTTC. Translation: CAISGGQGSYGYTF.

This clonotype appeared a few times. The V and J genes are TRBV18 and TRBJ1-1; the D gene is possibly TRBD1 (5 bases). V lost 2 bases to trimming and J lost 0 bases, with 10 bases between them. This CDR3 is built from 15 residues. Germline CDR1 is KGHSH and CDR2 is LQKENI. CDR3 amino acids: CASSPFDSMNTEAFF. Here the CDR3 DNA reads TGTGCCAGCTCACCATTCGACAGCATGAACACTGAAGCTTTCTTT.

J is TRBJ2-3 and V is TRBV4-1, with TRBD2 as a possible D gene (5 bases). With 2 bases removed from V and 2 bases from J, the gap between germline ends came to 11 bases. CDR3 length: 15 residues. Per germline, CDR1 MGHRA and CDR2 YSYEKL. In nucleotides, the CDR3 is TGCGCCAGCAGCCAACGGGAAGGAATCACAGATACGCAGTATTTT. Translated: CASSQREGITDTQYF.

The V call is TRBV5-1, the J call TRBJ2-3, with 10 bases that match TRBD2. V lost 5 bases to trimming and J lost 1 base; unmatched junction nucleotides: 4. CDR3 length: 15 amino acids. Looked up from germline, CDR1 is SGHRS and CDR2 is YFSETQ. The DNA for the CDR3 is TGCGCCAGCAGTTCCGGACTAGCGGGCACAGATACGCAGTATTTT. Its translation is CASSSGLAGTDTQYF. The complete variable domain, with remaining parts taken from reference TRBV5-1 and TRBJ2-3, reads KAGVTQTPRYLIKTRGQQVTLSCSPISGHRSVSWYQQTPGQGLQFLFEYFSETQRNKGNFPGRFSGRQFSNSRSEMNVSTLELGDSALYLCASSSGLAGTDTQYFGPGTRLTVL.

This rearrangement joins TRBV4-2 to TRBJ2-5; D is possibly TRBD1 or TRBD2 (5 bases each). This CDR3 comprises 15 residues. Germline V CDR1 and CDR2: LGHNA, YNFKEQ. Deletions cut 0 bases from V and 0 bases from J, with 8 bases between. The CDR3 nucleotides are TGTGCCAGCAGCCAAGATGGGACCTACCAAGAGACCCAGTACTTC. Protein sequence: CASSQDGTYQETQYF.

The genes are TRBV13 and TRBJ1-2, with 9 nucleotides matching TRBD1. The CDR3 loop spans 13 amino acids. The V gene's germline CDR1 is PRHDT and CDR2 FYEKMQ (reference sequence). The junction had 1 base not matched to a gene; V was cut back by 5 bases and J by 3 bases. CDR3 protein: CASSRDRDYGYTF. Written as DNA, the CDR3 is TGTGCCAGCAGCCGGGACAGGGACTATGGCTACACCTTC.

CDR3 residues: CASSLGWTGAVQPQHF. CDR3 coding DNA: TGTGCCAGCAGCTTAGGGTGGACAGGGGCAGTCCAGCCCCAGCATTTT. The chain carries TRBV7-9 and TRBJ1-5, with 9 bases that match TRBD1. The germline CDR1 and CDR2 sequences are SEHNR and FQNEAQ (reference sequence). The length of the CDR3 is 16 residues. After removal of 1 base from V and 7 bases from J, the junction contained 8 bases not matched to a gene.

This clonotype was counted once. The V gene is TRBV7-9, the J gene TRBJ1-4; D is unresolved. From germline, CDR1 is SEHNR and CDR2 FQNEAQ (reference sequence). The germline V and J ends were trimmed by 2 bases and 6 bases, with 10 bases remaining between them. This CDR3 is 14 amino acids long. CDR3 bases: TGTGCCAGCAGCTTACGTGGTGGCGATGAAAAACTGTTTTTT. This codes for CASSLRGGDEKLFF.

The CDR3 here is CASTLDRVERETQYF. CDR3 sequence (DNA): TGTGCCAGCACCTTGGACAGGGTAGAACGAGAGACCCAGTACTTC. The genes are TRBV12-3 or TRBV12-4 and TRBJ2-5; TRBD1 matches 8 bases. The CDR3 loop spans 15 amino acids. Losses at the gene ends were 7 bases for V and 4 bases for J; bases not matched to a gene: 11.

CDR3 nucleotide sequence: TGCAGTGCCATAGGGGGATTTACAGATACGCAGTATTTT. Translating gives CSAIGGFTDTQYF. V is TRBV20-1 and J is TRBJ2-3, with D perhaps TRBD1 (6 bases). Between the trimmed V and J ends, which lost 6 bases and 3 bases, there was a span of 13 bases. The CDR3 has 13 amino acids. CDR1 and CDR2 (germline): DFQATT, SNEGSKA (reference sequence).

CDR3 amino acids: CASSDRGTTEAFF. For the CDR3, the DNA is TGTGCCAGCAGCGACAGGGGCACCACTGAAGCTTTCTTT. The rearrangement uses TRBV7-9 and TRBJ1-1; 8 nucleotides align to TRBD1. Germline trimming cut 5 bases from V and 4 bases from J; bases unmatched to any gene: 3. Germline lookup yields CDR1 SEHNR and CDR2 FQNEAQ (reference sequence). This CDR3 region has 13 residues. The whole variable domain, remainder taken from reference TRBV7-9 and TRBJ1-1, is DTGVSQNPRHKITKRGQNVTFRCDPISEHNRLYWYRQTLGQGPEFLTYFQNEAQLEKSRLLSDRFSAERPKGSFSTLEIQRTEQGDSAMYLCASSDRGTTEAFFGQGTRLTVV.

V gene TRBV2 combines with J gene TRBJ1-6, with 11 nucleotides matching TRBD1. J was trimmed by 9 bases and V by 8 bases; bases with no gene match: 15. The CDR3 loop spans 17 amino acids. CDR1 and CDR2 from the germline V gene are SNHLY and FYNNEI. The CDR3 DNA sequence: TGTGCCAGCTCCGGACAGGGGGCGAGTCGGAAAGGTTCACCCCTCCACTTT. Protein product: CASSGQGASRKGSPLHF.